A single sample gave rise to the 24 T cell receptor beta chains below, sequenced in a study of T cell repertoires in cytomegalovirus infection. MiXCR was run by TCRdb on the reads, yielding one entry per CDR3 protein. The table has 200,000 to 250,000 distinct CDR3 sequences, 9% to 15% seen once. Sequences were obtained from PBMCs. The receptors shown here come from a human donor in good health (CMV status not recorded). Some clones in this sample may be carry-over from other donors' samples.

V usage is TRBV30 and J usage is TRBJ2-1, with 9 bases lining up with TRBD1. The CDR3 loop spans 13 amino acids. Unmatched junction bases numbered 5, after V lost 4 bases and J lost 7 bases. Germline CDR1 and CDR2: GTSNPN and SVGIG (reference sequence). CDR3 amino acids: CAWKGQGRNEQFF. Written as DNA, the CDR3 is TGTGCCTGGAAGGGACAGGGTCGTAATGAGCAGTTCTTC.

About this clonotype: The junction shows a germline mismatch at one end, possibly a read error. The chain carries TRBV10-3 and TRBJ2-7, with 9 nucleotides matching TRBD1. Germline V gene sequence: CDR1 ENHRY, CDR2 SYGVKD. CDR3 length: 14 residues. The CDR3 region has the DNA TGTCCCATCAGCTCGGGACAGGGAGTCTACGAGCAGTACTTC. Protein: CPISSGQGVYEQYF.

The chain combines TRBV29-1 with TRBJ2-7; 11 nucleotides align to TRBD2. V lost 4 bases to trimming and J lost 5 bases; unmatched junction nucleotides: 7. The CDR3 is 14 residues long. Germline CDR1 SQVTM, CDR2 ANQGSEA. The chain's CDR3 is CSVGTSGSPNEQYF. The CDR3 DNA reads as TGCAGCGTTGGTACTAGCGGGAGTCCCAACGAGCAGTACTTC.

This clonotype occurred many times. This chain uses TRBV7-3 with TRBJ2-2; D call uncertain. The CDR3 spans 12 residues. Germline V CDR1 and CDR2: SGHTA, FQGTGA. Trimming stripped 1 base from V and 6 bases from J, with 3 bases between. DNA of the CDR3: TGTGCCAGCAGCTTAAACCCCGGGGAGCTGTTTTTT. It translates to CASSLNPGELFF.

This clonotype occurred a few times. The chain recombines TRBV5-1 with TRBJ1-1, with a weak D call TRBD1 (6 bases). V gave up 0 bases and J gave up 0 bases, with 9 bases separating them. The CDR3 has 15 residues. Looked up from germline, CDR1 is SGHRS and CDR2 is YFSETQ. The CDR3 protein is CASSLVQGMNTEAFF. CDR3 in DNA: TGCGCCAGCAGCTTGGTTCAGGGGATGAACACTGAAGCTTTCTTT.

Ten or more counts support this clonotype. The chain recombines TRBV6-6 with TRBJ2-7; 8 nucleotides agree with TRBD1. Germline CDR1 and CDR2: MNHNY and SVGAGI (reference sequence). The CDR3 loop spans 15 amino acids. After removal of 10 bases from V and 2 bases from J, the junction contained 13 bases not matched to a gene. CDR3 residues: CATRTHRGTPYEQYF. CDR3 nucleotides: TGTGCCACGCGAACTCACAGGGGGACCCCCTACGAGCAGTACTTC.

J is TRBJ2-7 and V is TRBV5-1, with D possibly matching TRBD1 (6 bases). The V end was cut by 1 base, the J end by 2 bases, with 22 bases between. CDR1 SGHRS and CDR2 YFSETQ come from the germline V gene. The CDR3 has 18 amino acids. CDR3 nucleotide sequence: TGCGCCAGCAGCTTGACTTTGCCGCGGATAGGACAGACCTACGAGCAGTACTTC. Translated: CASSLTLPRIGQTYEQYF.

The chain couples TRBV28 to TRBJ2-1; 7 positions match TRBD1. This CDR3 is built from 17 residues. The germline CDR1 and CDR2 sequences are MDHEN and SYDVKM. V was pared by 5 bases and J by 3 bases, with 13 bases of the junction left unmatched. In DNA, the CDR3 is TGTGCCAGCAGTCTTGTTTCCGGGACAGACGGCTACAATGAGCAGTTCTTC. This translates into CASSLVSGTDGYNEQFF. Looking up the rest from reference TRBV28 and TRBJ2-1 gives the full variable domain: DVKVTQSSRYLVKRTGEKVFLECVQDMDHENMFWYRQDPGLGLRLIYFSYDVKMKEKGDIPEGYSVSREKKERFSLILESASTNQTSMYLCASSLVSGTDGYNEQFFGPGTRLTVL.

In this sample, this clonotype turned up many times. The chain links TRBV19 to TRBJ2-1, with 10 nucleotides matching TRBD2. From germline, CDR1 is LNHDA and CDR2 SQIVND (reference sequence). Trimming at V came to 7 bases and at J to 3 bases, leaving 6 bases not matched to a gene. This CDR3 is built from 15 residues. The CDR3 sequence: CASTLAGGGYNEQFF. CDR3 bases: TGTGCCAGTACCTTAGCGGGAGGAGGCTACAATGAGCAGTTCTTC.

This clonotype appeared many times. V gene TRBV6-5 combines with J gene TRBJ2-3; unclear D gene. The CDR3 has 15 amino acids. From germline, CDR1 is MNHEY and CDR2 SVGAGI. Deletions cut 2 bases from V and 5 bases from J, with 14 bases between. The CDR3 DNA reads as TGTGCCAGCAGTTACGACGGAACCAATTTAGATACGCAGTATTTT. Its protein product is CASSYDGTNLDTQYF.

In its sample, this clonotype was seen many times. The chain joins TRBV7-2 to TRBJ1-6; tentatively, D is TRBD1 (6 bases). This CDR3 region has 15 residues. CDR1 SGHTA and CDR2 FQGNSA come from the germline V gene. V was cut by 3 bases and J by 10 bases, with 16 bases left in between. CDR3 in amino acids: CASSLEGGAVSPLHF. The CDR3 DNA reads TGTGCCAGCAGCTTGGAGGGGGGGGCCGTCTCACCCCTCCACTTT.

This rearrangement joins TRBV15 to TRBJ1-2, with D hard to call. Germline CDR1 is LNHNV and CDR2 is YYDKDF (reference sequence). V gave up 0 bases and J gave up 8 bases, with 19 bases separating them. The CDR3 contains 16 residues. CDR3 in amino acids: CATSRDRTPSHHGYTF. Here the CDR3 DNA reads TGTGCCACCAGCAGAGATCGTACTCCATCTCACCACGGCTACACCTTC.

This clonotype has ten or more counts. The CDR3 coding sequence is TGTGCCAGCAGGGGGACAGCCCTACGCTATGGCTACACCTTC. Protein product: CASRGTALRYGYTF. The chain links TRBV7-2 to TRBJ1-2; TRBD1 matches at 7 bases. The V and J ends lost 6 bases and 4 bases, in that order; junction bases with no gene match: 8. Germline CDR1 is SGHTA and CDR2 is FQGNSA. The CDR3 has 14 residues.

This clonotype was recorded many times. The gene calls are TRBV7-2 and TRBJ2-2; TRBD2 matches at 7 bases. The CDR3 has 15 residues. Trimming cost V 5 bases and J 4 bases; bases outside gene matches: 7. Germline-derived CDR1 and CDR2 are SGHTA and FQGNSA. This CDR3 reads CASSPSGVSTGELFF. As DNA, the CDR3 is TGTGCCAGCAGCCCGAGCGGGGTGAGCACCGGGGAGCTGTTTTTT.

In this sample, this clonotype turned up many times. The CDR3 DNA follows: TGTGCCAGCACACAAGGACCTACCCCCTACAATGAGCAGTTCTTC. This translates into CASTQGPTPYNEQFF. The rearrangement uses TRBV27 and TRBJ2-1; D call uncertain. This CDR3 has 15 residues. Per the germline V gene, CDR1 is MNHEY and CDR2 is SMNVEV (reference sequence). V lost 7 bases, J lost 2 bases, and 15 bases lay in between.

This clonotype has at least ten counts. The rearrangement uses TRBV19 and TRBJ1-1; D ambiguous. This CDR3 has 13 residues. V was pared by 5 bases and J by 4 bases, with 11 bases between. Germline CDR1 reads LNHDA; CDR2 reads SQIVND (reference sequence). The CDR3 spells CASSQQVGTEAFF. The CDR3 DNA reads TGTGCCAGTAGTCAGCAAGTCGGCACTGAAGCTTTCTTT.

The chain carries TRBV18 and TRBJ2-7; D ambiguous. This CDR3 has 13 amino acids. V was cut by 3 bases and J by 6 bases, with 12 bases left in between. Germline-derived CDR1 and CDR2 are KGHSH and LQKENI. DNA of the CDR3: TGTGCCAGCTCACCCGGCGGTTCGGGCGAGCAGTACTTC. It is translated as CASSPGGSGEQYF.

This clonotype was detected a few times. The rearrangement uses TRBV27 and TRBJ2-7; possibly TRBD1 or TRBD2 for D (6 bases each). The V end was cut by 6 bases, the J end by 3 bases, with 27 bases between. Germline V gene lookup returns CDR1 MNHEY and CDR2 SMNVEV (reference sequence). The CDR3 covers 18 residues. Here the CDR3 reads CASSPRDTRLEGNYEQYF. DNA of the CDR3: TGTGCCAGCAGCCCCCGGGACACTAGATTGGAGGGGAACTACGAGCAGTACTTC.

This clonotype was observed many times. The gene calls are TRBV6-2 or TRBV6-3 and TRBJ2-3; 7 nucleotides align to TRBD1. CDR1 and CDR2 (germline): MNHEY, SVGEGT. V lost 6 bases to trimming and J lost 5 bases; unmatched junction nucleotides: 11. The CDR3 covers 15 residues. The CDR3 sequence is CASSPRGGPRDTQYF. CDR3 in DNA: TGTGCCAGCAGCCCCCGAGGGGGCCCAAGAGATACGCAGTATTTT.

CDR3 coding DNA: TGTGCCAGCAGCTTAGAGGAGGGGGCCCAAGAGACCCAGTACTTC. It is translated as CASSLEEGAQETQYF. This chain joins TRBV7-8 and TRBJ2-5; D may be TRBD1 (7 bases). Per the germline V gene, CDR1 is SGHVS and CDR2 is FQNEAQ. V was trimmed by 1 base and J by 1 base, leaving 10 bases between them. The CDR3 has 15 residues.

The chain employs TRBV6-2 or TRBV6-3 and TRBJ1-5; 7 positions match TRBD1. V lost 4 bases to trimming and J lost 4 bases; unmatched junction nucleotides: 13. The CDR3 loop spans 17 amino acids. Germline V CDR1 and CDR2: MNHEY, SVGEGT. The CDR3 nucleotides are TGTGCCAGCAGTTCGTATAGCTCCGGGACAGATAATCAGCCCCAGCATTTT. This gives the protein CASSSYSSGTDNQPQHF.

The genes are TRBV19 and TRBJ1-1; 7 bases are shared with TRBD1. V lost 5 bases, J lost 5 bases, and 5 bases stayed unmatched. The CDR3 runs to 13 residues. Germline V gene sequence: CDR1 LNHDA, CDR2 SQIVND (reference sequence). CDR3 DNA: TGTGCCAGTAGTGGACAGGCAAAAACTGAAGCTTTCTTT. It yields the protein CASSGQAKTEAFF.

This clonotype was found a few times. The chain recombines TRBV10-3 with TRBJ2-2; D is unclear. The CDR3 sequence is 12 residues long. Trimming left V 4 bases short and J 7 bases short, with 7 bases between. Germline CDR1 is ENHRY and CDR2 is SYGVKD. CDR3 coding DNA: TGTGCCATCAGTGCCGGCGGCGGGGAGCTGTTTTTT. Translation gives CAISAGGGELFF.

This clonotype was observed at least ten times. The V gene is TRBV7-8, the J gene TRBJ2-1; D not certain. V lost 7 bases, J lost 8 bases, and 9 bases lay in between. Germline assignment: CDR1 SGHVS and CDR2 FQNEAQ. The CDR3 contains 11 residues. The CDR3 nucleotides are TGTGCCAGCACCTTGAGCCATGAGCAGTTCTTC. Translating it yields CASTLSHEQFF.